This T cell receptor (beta chain) was recovered during a study of CD8 T cells in Susac syndrome. Findings of the study overall: The authors acknowledged that the study's TCR sequencing and HLA analysis involved relatively few individuals.

About 0.5 to 1 ug RNA was reverse transcribed with random hexamers. Multiplex PCR with immunoSEQ amplified the TCR beta CDR3 across 54 Vbeta and 13 Jbeta. TCRdb called the immunoSEQ multiplex PCR reads again in MiXCR, with one record for every CDR3 protein. The sample lists about 300,000 distinct CDR3 sequences, approximately 90% seen once, with around 0.18% in the top ten. The sequenced target, TCR beta, came from blood CD8+ and CD4+ T cells. Negative isolation yielded CD8+ and CD4+ T cells; FACS enriched TEMRA cells. V was pared by 3 bases and J by 4 bases, with 9 bases between. Looked up from germline, CDR1 is MNHEY and CDR2 is SMNVEV (reference sequence). The CDR3 totals 13 residues. With regard to this clonotype: Its antigen remains unidentified.

The receptor comes from a human donor with multiple sclerosis. The sequencing sample was made of CD8+ T cells from PBMCs. The rearrangement uses TRBV27 and TRBJ1-2, with D unresolved. The CDR3 DNA reads TGTGCCAGCAGTTTCGCCGCTGGCTATGGCTACACCTTC. Protein sequence: CASSFAAGYGYTF.